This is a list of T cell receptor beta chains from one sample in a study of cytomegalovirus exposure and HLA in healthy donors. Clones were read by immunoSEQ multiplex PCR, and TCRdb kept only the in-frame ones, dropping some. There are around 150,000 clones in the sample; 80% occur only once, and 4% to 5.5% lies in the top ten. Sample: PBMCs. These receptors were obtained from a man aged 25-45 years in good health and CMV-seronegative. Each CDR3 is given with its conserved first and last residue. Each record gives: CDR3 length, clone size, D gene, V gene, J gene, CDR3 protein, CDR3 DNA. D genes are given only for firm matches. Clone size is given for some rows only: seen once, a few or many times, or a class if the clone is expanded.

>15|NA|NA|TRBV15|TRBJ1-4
CATSKNRATNEKLFF
TGTGCCACCAGCAAAAACAGGGCAACTAATGAAAAACTGTTTTTT
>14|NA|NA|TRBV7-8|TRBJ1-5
CASTSTGGSQPQHF
TGTGCCAGTACCTCTACGGGGGGCAGTCAGCCCCAGCATTTT
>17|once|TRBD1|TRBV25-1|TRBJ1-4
CASSDPRKGTGGEKLFF
TGTGCCAGCAGTGACCCGAGGAAAGGGACAGGGGGCGAAAAACTGTTTTTT
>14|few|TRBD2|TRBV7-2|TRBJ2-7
CASSFGGGSYEQYF
TGTGCCAGCAGCTTCGGCGGGGGGAGCTACGAGCAGTACTTC
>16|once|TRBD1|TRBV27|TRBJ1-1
CASSIIRTGGGTEAFF
TGTGCCAGCAGCATAATACGGACAGGGGGCGGGACTGAAGCTTTCTTT
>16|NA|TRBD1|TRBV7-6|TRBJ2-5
CASIPPAGQGQETQYF
TGTGCCAGCATTCCCCCGGCAGGACAGGGGCAAGAGACCCAGTACTTC
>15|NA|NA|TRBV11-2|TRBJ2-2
CASSLLGGNTGELFF
TGTGCCAGCAGCCTCTTAGGGGGTAACACCGGGGAGCTGTTTTTT
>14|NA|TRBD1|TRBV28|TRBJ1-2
CASSDGTANYGYTF
TGTGCCAGCAGTGACGGGACAGCAAACTATGGCTACACCTTC
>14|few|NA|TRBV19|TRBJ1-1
CASSSVVGEAEAFF
TGTGCCAGTAGTAGTGTGGTTGGCGAGGCTGAAGCTTTCTTT
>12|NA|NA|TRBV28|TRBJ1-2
CASSSQGTFYTF
TGTGCCAGCAGTTCACAGGGCACCTTCTACACCTTC
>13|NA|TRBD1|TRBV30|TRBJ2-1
CAWSAPRTGPLFF
TGTGCCTGGAGCGCTCCTAGGACAGGCCCCCTGTTCTTC
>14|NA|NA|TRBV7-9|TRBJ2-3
CASTTGPLGDTQYF
TGTGCCAGCACCACAGGGCCCCTCGGAGATACGCAGTATTTT
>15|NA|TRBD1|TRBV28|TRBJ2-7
CASSWGTGTGYEQYF
TGTGCCAGCAGTTGGGGGACAGGTACTGGCTACGAGCAGTACTTC
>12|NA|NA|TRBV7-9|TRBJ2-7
CSSSPTGTEQYF
TGTTCCAGCAGCCCAACAGGTACCGAGCAGTACTTC
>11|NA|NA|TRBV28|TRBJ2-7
CASSRLYEQYF
TGTGCCAGCAGCCGTCTATACGAGCAGTACTTC
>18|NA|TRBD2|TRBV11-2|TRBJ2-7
CASSFGGRAGGLAYEQYF
TGTGCCAGCAGCTTTGGGGGGCGAGCGGGGGGGCTTGCCTACGAGCAGTACTTC
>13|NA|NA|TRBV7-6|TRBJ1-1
CASSLGAGTEAFF
TGTGCCAGCAGCTTGGGGGCCGGGACTGAAGCTTTCTTT
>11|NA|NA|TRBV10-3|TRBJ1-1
CAISESTQAFF
TGTGCCATCAGTGAGTCGACTCAAGCTTTCTTT
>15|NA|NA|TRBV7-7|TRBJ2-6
CASSRGASGANVLTF
TGTGCCAGCAGCCGTGGGGCCTCTGGGGCCAACGTCCTGACTTTC
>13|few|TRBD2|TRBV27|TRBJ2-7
CASSFTSGYEQYF
TGTGCCAGCAGTTTTACTAGCGGCTACGAGCAGTACTTC
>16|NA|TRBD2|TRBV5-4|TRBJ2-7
CASAGTSGSLFYEQYF
TGTGCCAGCGCTGGGACTAGCGGGAGCCTCTTCTACGAGCAGTACTTC
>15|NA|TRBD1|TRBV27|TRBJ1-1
CASTMDRGPNTEAFF
TGTGCCAGCACCATGGACAGGGGCCCGAACACTGAAGCTTTCTTT
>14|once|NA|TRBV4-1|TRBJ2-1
CASTAAISYNEQFF
TGCGCCAGCACCGCAGCGATTTCCTACAATGAGCAGTTCTTC
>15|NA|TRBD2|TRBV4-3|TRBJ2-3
CASSNSGGATDTQYF
TGCGCCAGCAGCAATAGCGGGGGGGCCACAGATACGCAGTATTTT
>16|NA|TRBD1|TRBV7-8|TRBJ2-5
CASSVGTGVGQETQYF
TGTGCCAGCAGCGTTGGGACAGGGGTGGGTCAAGAGACCCAGTACTTC
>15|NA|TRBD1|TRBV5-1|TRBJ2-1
CASTQGQGGYNEQFF
TGCGCCAGCACTCAAGGACAGGGGGGTTACAATGAGCAGTTCTTC
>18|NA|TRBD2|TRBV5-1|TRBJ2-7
CASSWGLAGGPLSYEQYF
TGCGCCAGCAGCTGGGGACTAGCGGGGGGCCCCCTATCCTACGAGCAGTACTTC
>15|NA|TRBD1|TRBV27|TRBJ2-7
CASSPTGGAGGEQYF
TGTGCCAGCTCCCCCACAGGGGGCGCTGGAGGCGAGCAGTACTTC
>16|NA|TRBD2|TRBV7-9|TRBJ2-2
CASSSLAGEGTGELFF
TGTGCCAGCAGCTCCTTAGCGGGAGAGGGAACCGGGGAGCTGTTTTTT
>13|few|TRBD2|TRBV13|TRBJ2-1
CASSAGRGFEQFF
TGTGCCAGCAGCGCCGGGAGGGGGTTTGAGCAGTTCTTC
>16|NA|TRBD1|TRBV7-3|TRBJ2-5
CASSPSSGQGRETQYF
TGTGCCAGTTCCCCTTCCTCGGGACAGGGTCGAGAGACCCAGTACTTC
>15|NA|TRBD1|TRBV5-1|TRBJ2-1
CASSLIRGFNNEQFF
TGCGCCAGCAGCCTTATCAGGGGGTTCAACAATGAGCAGTTCTTC
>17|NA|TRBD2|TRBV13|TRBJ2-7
CASSLDRGTSGVYEQYF
TGTGCCAGCAGCTTAGACCGAGGGACTAGCGGGGTGTACGAGCAGTACTTC
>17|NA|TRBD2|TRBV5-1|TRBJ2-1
CASSFRGERGPFHEQFF
TGCGCCAGCAGCTTTAGGGGGGAGCGGGGGCCCTTTCATGAGCAGTTCTTC
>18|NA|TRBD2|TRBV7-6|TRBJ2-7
CASSFRLAGAKARGEQYF
TGTGCCAGCAGCTTTCGGCTAGCGGGAGCCAAAGCCCGCGGCGAGCAGTACTTC
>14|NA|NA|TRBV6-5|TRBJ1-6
CASSSIPGNSPLHF
TGTGCCAGCAGTTCGATACCGGGGAATTCACCCCTCCACTTT
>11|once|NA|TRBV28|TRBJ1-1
CASSLRGEAFF
TGTGCCAGCAGTTTACGGGGTGAAGCTTTCTTT
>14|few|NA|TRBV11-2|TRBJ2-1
CASSLAVLYNEQFF
TGTGCCAGCAGCTTAGCGGTCCTCTACAATGAGCAGTTCTTC
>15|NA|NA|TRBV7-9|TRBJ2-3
CASSLMGGDTDTQYF
TGTGCCAGCAGCTTAATGGGGGGAGACACAGATACGCAGTATTTT
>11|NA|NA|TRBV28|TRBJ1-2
CATAPGYGYTF
TGTGCCACAGCCCCGGGCTATGGCTACACCTTC
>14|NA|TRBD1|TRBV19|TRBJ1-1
CASRYRGSSGEAFF
TGTGCCAGCAGGTACAGGGGATCATCGGGTGAAGCTTTCTTT
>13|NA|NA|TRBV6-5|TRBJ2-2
CASSYGSAGELFF
TGTGCCAGCAGTTACGGTAGCGCCGGGGAGCTGTTTTTT
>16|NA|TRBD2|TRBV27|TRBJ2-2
CASSWAAGGAHGELFF
TGTGCCAGCAGTTGGGCAGCGGGGGGGGCCCACGGGGAGCTGTTTTTT
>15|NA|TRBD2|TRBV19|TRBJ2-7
CASSIVQGGGYEQYF
TGTGCCAGTAGTATTGTTCAAGGCGGGGGCTACGAGCAGTACTTC
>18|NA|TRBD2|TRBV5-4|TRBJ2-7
CASSLAGTSGGNDYEQYF
TGTGCCAGCAGCTTGGCCGGGACTAGCGGGGGGAACGACTACGAGCAGTACTTC
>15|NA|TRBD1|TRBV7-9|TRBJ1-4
CASSPWTGGHEKLFF
TGTGCCAGCAGCCCTTGGACAGGGGGCCATGAAAAACTGTTTTTT
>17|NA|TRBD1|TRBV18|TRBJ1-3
CASSPWTGSSSGNTIYF
TGTGCCAGCTCACCCTGGACAGGCTCTAGCTCTGGAAACACCATATATTTT
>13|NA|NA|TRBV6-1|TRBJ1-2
CASRTGTWNGYTF
TGTGCCAGCAGGACCGGGACATGGAATGGCTACACCTTC
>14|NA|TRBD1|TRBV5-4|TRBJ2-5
CASSLRDSQETQYF
TGTGCCAGCAGCTTGAGGGACAGTCAAGAGACCCAGTACTTC
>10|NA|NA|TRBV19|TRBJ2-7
CASGLDEQYF
TGTGCCAGTGGACTGGACGAGCAGTACTTC
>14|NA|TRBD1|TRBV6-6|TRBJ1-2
CASRDRGPSYGYTF
TGTGCCAGCCGTGACAGGGGCCCGAGCTATGGCTACACCTTC